These 17 T cell receptor beta chains came from one sample sequenced in a study of T cell repertoires in cytomegalovirus infection (dated by TCRdb to 2018 to 2020). Instrument used: Illumina HiSeq 1500. TCRdb cleaned the public reads at Q25 with fastp, built clones with MiXCR and kept in-frame beta chains. Every distinct CDR3 protein forms one entry, paired with its most common genes and DNA. The sample records 200,000 or so distinct CDR3 sequences, about 21% of which are singletons. Approximately 3% of the sample is taken by the ten largest. The specimen sequenced was PBMCs. The receptors shown here come from a human donor in good health (CMV status not recorded). Some clones in this sample may be carry-over from other donors' samples.

The chain couples TRBV5-8 to TRBJ2-5, with D tentatively TRBD2 (5 bases). Trimming pared 2 bases from V and 5 bases from J, leaving 10 bases between. The CDR3 spans 13 residues. Germline values: CDR1 SGHTS, CDR2 YDEGEE. This chain's CDR3 is CASSFPGLETQYF. The CDR3 nucleotides read TGTGCCAGCAGCTTTCCTGGACTGGAGACCCAGTACTTC.

This clonotype was counted many times. The genes are TRBV7-2 and TRBJ2-7; D is tentatively TRBD1 or TRBD2 (5 bases each). CDR1 is SGHTA, CDR2 FQGNSA, per germline. Trimming left V 1 base short and J 5 bases short, with 12 bases between. The CDR3 extends over 14 amino acids. CDR3 nucleotide sequence: TGTGCCAGCAGCTTAGGCGCCAGGGACCACGAGCAGTACTTC. Protein: CASSLGARDHEQYF.

The chain employs TRBV28 and TRBJ1-1; D perhaps matches TRBD1 (6 bases). CDR1 and CDR2 from the germline V gene are MDHEN and SYDVKM. CDR3 length equals 15 residues. Deletions cut 2 bases from V and 4 bases from J, with 14 bases between. The DNA for the CDR3 is TGTGCCAGCAGTTTACGGGGGGGGCGGGGCACTGAAGCTTTCTTT. Its protein product is CASSLRGGRGTEAFF.

The chain couples TRBV19 to TRBJ1-5; the D is unclear. V was cut by 5 bases and J by 1 base, with 15 bases left in between. The CDR3 loop spans 16 amino acids. Germline assignment: CDR1 LNHDA and CDR2 SQIVND (reference sequence). DNA of the CDR3: TGTGCCAGTAGTTTTGATGGGCAACTCAGCAATCAGCCCCAGCATTTT. It translates to CASSFDGQLSNQPQHF.

The chain links TRBV15 to TRBJ2-7; 7 positions match TRBD1. This CDR3 is 14 amino acids long. Germline V gene sequence: CDR1 LNHNV, CDR2 YYDKDF (reference sequence). The V segment lost 2 bases and the J segment 3 bases; nucleotides outside the gene matches: 4. The CDR3 DNA reads TGTGCCACCAGCAGACCGGGACAGCACTACGAGCAGTACTTC. This codes for CATSRPGQHYEQYF.

This clonotype was counted only a few times. The V call is TRBV27, the J call TRBJ1-5; 8 nucleotides align to TRBD1. There are 15 residues in the CDR3. CDR1 and CDR2 from the germline V gene are MNHEY and SMNVEV (reference sequence). Unmatched junction bases numbered 9, after V lost 5 bases and J lost 6 bases. The CDR3 DNA sequence: TGTGCCAGCAGTACGGACAGGGAGGTGGGTCAGCCCCAGCATTTT. It translates to CASSTDREVGQPQHF.

This clonotype showed up just a few times. Its ends do not fully match the called genes, so a read error is possible. The chain employs TRBV5-3 and TRBJ2-1; D ambiguous. TRBV5-3 is an ORF; its function is uncertain. CDR3 length equals 11 residues. CDR3 sequence: CASSPNRVAIF. In nucleotides, the CDR3 is TGTGCCAGCAGCCCGAATCGGGTGGCGATCTTC.

The chain has TRBV5-6 and TRBJ2-7; D could derive from TRBD1 or TRBD2 (5 bases each). The CDR3 sequence is 14 residues long. The V gene lost 4 bases and the J gene lost 0 bases, with 11 bases spanning the gap. Looked up from germline, CDR1 is SGHDT and CDR2 is YYEEEE. The CDR3 sequence is CASSDGTASYEQYF. CDR3 in DNA: TGTGCCAGCAGCGACGGGACGGCCTCCTACGAGCAGTACTTC.

This clonotype has ten or more counts. The chain carries TRBV20-1 and TRBJ2-7; 7 bases align to TRBD2. The germline CDR1 and CDR2 sequences are DFQATT and SNEGSKA (reference sequence). The CDR3 is 14 amino acids. V shed 3 bases, J shed 2 bases, and the junction held 7 bases outside the gene matches. The CDR3 reads CSARRGRVPYEQYF. DNA for the CDR3: TGCAGTGCTAGGAGAGGGAGGGTTCCCTACGAGCAGTACTTC.

This clonotype has only a few counts. The CDR3 region has the DNA TGTGCCAGCAGTGAATTCCCGGACGATTCTAGCACAGATACGCAGTATTTT. This encodes CASSEFPDDSSTDTQYF. This rearrangement joins TRBV2 to TRBJ2-3; no reliable D call. V was clipped by 2 bases and J by 0 bases, with 15 bases between them. The CDR3 runs 17 residues. From germline, CDR1 is SNHLY and CDR2 FYNNEI.

This clonotype was observed a handful of times. The chain is built from TRBV11-2 and TRBJ2-7; no reliable D call. In germline, CDR1 is SGHAT, CDR2 FQNNGV. The V and J ends lost 5 bases and 5 bases respectively, with 16 bases between them. The CDR3 extends over 14 amino acids. CDR3 coding DNA: TGTGCCAGCAGCCTGCCGGGCTACCTGAACGAGCAGTACTTC. Translating it yields CASSLPGYLNEQYF.

The gene calls are TRBV19 and TRBJ2-3; no clear D. The V gene's germline CDR1 is LNHDA and CDR2 SQIVND (reference sequence). Trimming stripped 7 bases from V and 1 base from J, with 9 bases between. The CDR3 is 13 amino acids. The CDR3 is CASNVAGTDTQYF. The CDR3 coding sequence is TGTGCCAGTAATGTGGCCGGCACAGATACGCAGTATTTT.

The CDR3 bases are TGCGCCAGCAGCTTCCCCTCTACAGGGGGCTTCGACGAGCAGTACTTC. It is translated as CASSFPSTGGFDEQYF. J is TRBJ2-7 and V is TRBV5-1; 9 bases align to TRBD1. Germline assignment: CDR1 SGHRS and CDR2 YFSETQ. This CDR3 has 16 residues. Losses at the gene ends were 2 bases for V and 5 bases for J; bases not matched to a gene: 11.

Notes on this clonotype: With a much larger clone just one base away, this may be a read error. The gene calls are TRBV6-5 and TRBJ1-1, with D possibly matching TRBD1 (5 bases). The CDR3 has 15 residues. Germline V CDR1 and CDR2: MNHEY, SVGAGI. CDR3 nucleotide sequence: TGTGTCAGCAGTCGCGGGAATTGGGGGAGCACTGAAGCTTTCTTT. Translation gives CVSSRGNWGSTEAFF.

This clonotype was found many times. The rearrangement uses TRBV27 and TRBJ2-6; no definite D call. V lost 2 bases and J lost 0, with 8 bases in between. This CDR3 is 16 amino acids long. CDR1 MNHEY and CDR2 SMNVEV come from the germline V gene (reference sequence). The CDR3: CASSLGVTSGANVLTF. In nucleotides, the CDR3 is TGTGCCAGCAGTTTAGGCGTAACCTCTGGGGCCAACGTCCTGACTTTC. Together with reference TRBV27 and TRBJ2-6, the CDR3 gives the full variable domain: EAQVTQNPRYLITVTGKKLTVTCSQNMNHEYMSWYRQDPGLGLRQIYYSMNVEVTDKGDVPEGYKVSRKEKRNFPLILESPSPNQTSLYFCASSLGVTSGANVLTFGAGSRLTVL.

The V and J genes are TRBV10-3 and TRBJ2-5, with TRBD2 matching 7 bases. V lost 6 bases, J lost 2 bases, and 12 bases stayed unmatched. Germline values: CDR1 ENHRY, CDR2 SYGVKD. The CDR3 extends over 16 amino acids. The CDR3 loop is CAIRPGGSGQQETQYF. CDR3 nucleotides: TGTGCCATCAGGCCCGGGGGTAGCGGGCAACAAGAGACCCAGTACTTC.

This clonotype was detected ten times or more. This chain connects TRBV18 to TRBJ1-3, with a possible D match to TRBD1 (5 bases). CDR3 length: 18 residues. Germline-derived CDR1 and CDR2 are KGHSH and LQKENI. Trimming shortened V by 3 bases and J by 3 bases, and 21 bases separated the two germline ends. The CDR3 DNA follows: TGTGCCAGCTCACCCGTCGGGGCCGGGACCTCTGGTGGAAACACCATATATTTT. Translating it yields CASSPVGAGTSGGNTIYF.